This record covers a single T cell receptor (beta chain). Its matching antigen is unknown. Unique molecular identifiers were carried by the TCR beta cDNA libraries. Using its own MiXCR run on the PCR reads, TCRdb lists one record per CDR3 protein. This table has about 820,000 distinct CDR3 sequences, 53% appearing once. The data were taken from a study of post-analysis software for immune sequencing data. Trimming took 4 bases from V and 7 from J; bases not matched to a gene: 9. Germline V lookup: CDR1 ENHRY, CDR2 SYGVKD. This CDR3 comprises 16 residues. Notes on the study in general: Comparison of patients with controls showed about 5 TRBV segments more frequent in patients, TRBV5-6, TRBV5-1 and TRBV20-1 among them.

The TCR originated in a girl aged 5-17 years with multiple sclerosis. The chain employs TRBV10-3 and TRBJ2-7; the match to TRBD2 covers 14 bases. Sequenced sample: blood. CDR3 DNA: TGTGCCATCAGTGGGACTAGCGGGAGGACAAGCGGGGAGCAGTACTTC. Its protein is CAISGTSGRTSGEQYF.